Listed below are T cell receptor beta chains from one sample, sequenced in a study of blood T cell repertoires in COVID-19. Clones were read by immunoSEQ multiplex PCR, and TCRdb kept only the in-frame ones, dropping some. The table lists about 180,000 clones, roughly 83% of them singletons. What was sequenced was peripheral blood. These TCRs come from a human donor in a cohort sampled during active COVID-19. Each CDR3 is given with its conserved first and last residue. D genes are given only for firm matches. Clone size, where shown, is once, few, many, or a class for clones that have expanded.

TRBV7-6,NA,TRBD1,TRBJ2-7,CASTRTGDSYEQYF,TGTGCCAGCACCAGGACAGGGGACTCCTACGAGCAGTACTTC
TRBV5-1,NA,NA,TRBJ1-5,CASRPIPTENSNQPQHF,TGCGCCAGCAGGCCGATCCCGACAGAAAATAGCAATCAGCCCCAGCATTTT
TRBV7-9,NA,NA,TRBJ1-5,CASSLVSGGNQPQHF,TGTGCCAGCAGCTTGGTATCCGGGGGCAATCAGCCCCAGCATTTT
TRBV10-3,NA,NA,TRBJ1-2,CAISDPGGYTF,TGTGCCATCAGTGACCCGGGTGGCTACACCTTC
TRBV6-2/TRBV6-3,NA,NA,TRBJ1-5,CASSPGPYNQPQHF,TGTGCCAGCAGTCCAGGGCCGTACAATCAGCCCCAGCATTTT
TRBV5-1,NA,TRBD2,TRBJ2-2,CASSFYSGGAMAAGELFF,TGTGCCAGCAGCTTTTATAGCGGGGGGGCGATGGCCGCCGGGGAGCTGTTTTTT
TRBV4-3,NA,TRBD2,TRBJ2-1,CASSQVWASGRAGEQFF,TGCGCCAGCAGCCAAGTGTGGGCTAGCGGGAGGGCGGGAGAGCAGTTCTTC
TRBV3-1/TRBV3-2,many,NA,TRBJ2-7,CASSPRSNSYEQYF,TGTGCCAGCAGCCCACGTAGCAACTCCTACGAGCAGTACTTC
TRBV7-9,once,NA,TRBJ1-6,CASTESTGNSPLHF,TGTGCCAGCACCGAATCTACAGGAAATTCACCCCTCCACTTT
TRBV2,once,TRBD1,TRBJ1-2,CASSLEYRGHGYTF,TGTGCCAGCAGTTTAGAATACAGGGGCCATGGCTACACCTTC
TRBV7-2,NA,NA,TRBJ2-7,CASSSGFYEQYF,TGTGCCAGCAGCTCAGGGTTCTACGAGCAGTACTTC
TRBV5-4,once,NA,TRBJ1-2,CASSQGQIPWNGYTF,TGTGCCAGCAGTCAAGGACAGATACCCTGGAATGGCTACACCTTC
TRBV7-9,NA,TRBD2,TRBJ2-5,CASSLASGGPQETQYF,TGTGCCAGCAGCCTCGCCAGCGGGGGGCCCCAAGAGACCCAGTACTTC
TRBV3-1/TRBV3-2,NA,NA,TRBJ1-2,CASSQDLTAKANYGYTF,TGTGCCAGCAGCCAAGATTTGACAGCAAAAGCTAACTATGGCTACACCTTC
TRBV6-6,NA,NA,TRBJ2-1,CASSYPRGGYNEQFF,TGTGCCAGCAGTTACCCGAGGGGGGGTTACAATGAGCAGTTCTTC
TRBV2,NA,TRBD1,TRBJ1-2,CASMPDRGLGYTF,TGTGCCAGCATGCCGGACAGGGGGCTTGGCTACACCTTC
TRBV29-1,once,NA,TRBJ1-3,CSVRGGSGNTIYF,TGCAGCGTTAGGGGGGGTTCTGGAAACACCATATATTTT
TRBV4-2,NA,TRBD2,TRBJ2-2,CASSKEVGGDTGELFF,TGTGCCAGCAGCAAAGAGGTGGGAGGGGACACCGGGGAGCTGTTTTTT
TRBV27,NA,NA,TRBJ2-7,CASTFSGSSYEQYF,TGTGCCAGCACCTTTAGCGGTAGCTCCTACGAGCAGTACTTC
TRBV7-2,NA,NA,TRBJ1-2,CASSSSLPYGYTF,TGTGCCAGCAGCTCGAGTCTCCCCTATGGCTACACCTTC
TRBV10-3,NA,NA,TRBJ1-3,CAISESTGSFSGNTIYF,TGTGCCATCAGTGAGTCGACTGGGTCTTTCTCTGGAAACACCATATATTTT
TRBV3-1/TRBV3-2,NA,TRBD1,TRBJ1-6,CASSQVYHRGGNSPLHF,TGTGCCAGCAGCCAAGTTTACCACAGGGGAGGCAATTCACCCCTCCACTTT
TRBV18,NA,NA,TRBJ1-5,CASSPREGLSQPQHF,TGTGCCAGCTCCCCCCGGGAGGGGCTTAGTCAGCCCCAGCATTTT
TRBV10-3,NA,NA,TRBJ1-5,CAISESGGGQPQHF,TGTGCCATCAGTGAGTCAGGGGGTGGTCAGCCCCAGCATTTT
TRBV18,NA,NA,TRBJ1-2,CASSAGRTVYGYTF,TGTGCCAGCTCAGCGGGGCGGACCGTCTATGGCTACACCTTC
TRBV19,few,NA,TRBJ1-6,CASSTVQGGNSPLHF,TGTGCCAGTAGTACTGTCCAGGGTGGTAATTCACCCCTCCACTTT
TRBV3-1/TRBV3-2,NA,TRBD1,TRBJ1-6,CASSNRDRGKSPLHF,TGTGCCAGCAGCAATAGGGACAGGGGTAAATCACCCCTCCACTTT
TRBV6-4,NA,TRBD1,TRBJ2-3,CASRSAGTDQDTQYF,TGTGCCAGCAGGAGCGCCGGGACAGATCAGGATACGCAGTATTTT
TRBV7-9,NA,NA,TRBJ2-7,CASSPRHASYEQYF,TGTGCCAGCAGCCCGCGACATGCCTCCTACGAGCAGTACTTC
TRBV7-9,NA,NA,TRBJ2-7,CASSFSQGKKMTYEQYF,TGTGCCAGCAGCTTTTCCCAGGGGAAGAAAATGACCTACGAGCAGTACTTC
TRBV27,once,NA,TRBJ2-7,CASSLSMPGLYEQYF,TGTGCCAGCAGTTTATCGATGCCAGGGTTGTACGAGCAGTACTTC
TRBV5-4,few,NA,TRBJ2-3,CASIDWGANTDTQYF,TGTGCCAGCATCGATTGGGGAGCTAACACAGATACGCAGTATTTT
TRBV5-1,NA,NA,TRBJ2-2,CASQTNGILTGELFF,TGCGCCAGCCAAACCAACGGGATCCTCACCGGGGAGCTGTTTTTT
TRBV12-3/TRBV12-4,NA,NA,TRBJ2-3,CASSLEQGTQYF,TGTGCCAGCAGTTTGGAGCAGGGTACGCAGTATTTT
TRBV4-3,NA,TRBD1,TRBJ1-2,CASSQEDRGSSGYTF,TGCGCCAGCAGCCAAGAGGACAGGGGATCGAGTGGCTACACCTTC